This is a list of T cell receptor beta chains from one sample in a study of Graves' ophthalmopathy and Graves' hyperthyroidism. TCRdb fed the multiplex PCR reads into MiXCR, producing one record per CDR3 protein. The sample holds some 200,000 distinct CDR3 sequences, just under 30% seen once. Input material: peripheral blood. The receptors stem from a man aged 45 to 65 with Graves' ophthalmopathy. Both conserved end residues are part of each CDR3. Clone size is given for some rows only: seen once, a few or many times, or a class if the clone is expanded.

V gene	clone size	J gene	CDR3 protein
TRBV2	-	TRBJ2-7	CASSEGHGSSYEQYF
TRBV20-1	many	TRBJ2-5	CSAPTSGTGRETQYF
TRBV20-1	many	TRBJ1-5	CSARAGGSRYSNQPQHF
TRBV6-5	-	TRBJ1-3	CASSYSMGRYSGNTIYF
TRBV5-5	many	TRBJ2-7	CASSPGQGSYYEQYF
TRBV13	-	TRBJ2-7	CASSLGGITGDAAEQYF
TRBV28	many	TRBJ2-5	CASSRRLVRREIETQYF
TRBV5-1	many	TRBJ1-1	CASSFHQGRNTEAFF
TRBV27	many	TRBJ2-7	CASRLASGIYEQYF
TRBV6-5	many	TRBJ2-7	CASSHPDRAYEQYF
TRBV12-3/TRBV12-4	many	TRBJ2-2	CASSSLVGVHQTGELFF
TRBV11-2	-	TRBJ2-7	CASSFPGTSGSYEQYF
TRBV12-3/TRBV12-4	-	TRBJ1-1	CASSKGTVNTEAFF
TRBV6-2/TRBV6-3	-	TRBJ2-7	CASSSWTADTYEQYF
TRBV19	many	TRBJ2-7	CASSIVLDRVHEQYF
TRBV20-1	many	TRBJ2-7	CSARDGTTSGYEQYF
TRBV12-3/TRBV12-4	once	TRBJ1-5	CASSLGLGSNQPQHF
TRBV6-5	many	TRBJ2-7	CASSLSFYEQYF
TRBV27	many	TRBJ1-5	CASSSMGQPQHF
TRBV7-2	many	TRBJ2-7	CASSSIAPRPYEQYF
TRBV19	many	TRBJ1-2	CASSILMPGTNYGYTF
TRBV6-2/TRBV6-3	many	TRBJ2-2	CASSLYTGTGELFF
TRBV7-2	many	TRBJ1-2	CASSLGVSDYGYTF
TRBV12-3/TRBV12-4	many	TRBJ1-3	CASRLKGAGGNTIYF